This TCR beta chain appears in the sequencing data of a study of T cell repertoires in aging, cancer and after chemotherapy. In the case of this clonotype: Its antigen is unknown.

The length of the CDR3 is 14 residues. Trimming at V came to 4 bases and at J to 3 bases, leaving 6 bases not matched to a gene. CDR1 is MNHEY and CDR2 is SVGEGT in the germline V gene. Whole-study results and caveats: Median generation probability rose over the chemotherapy interval in each cancer cohort, suggesting rebound thymic output.

Multiplex touch-down PCR with TRB-A/B primers amplified rearranged V-D-J TRB sequences. TCRdb re-analysed the multiplex PCR reads in MiXCR, keeping a single row per CDR3 protein. This table holds approximately 2,900 distinct CDR3 sequences, about 23% found once. TCR beta rearrangements were amplified from peripheral blood genomic DNA. The source material was blood. The chain uses TRBV6-2 or TRBV6-3 and TRBJ2-7; 7 bases align to TRBD2. The TCR was taken from a human donor with a solid tumor. CDR3 nucleotides: TGTGCCAGCAGTTTTACTAGCGAAAACTACGAGCAGTACTTC. It encodes CASSFTSENYEQYF.